These T cell receptor beta chains were read from a single sample in a study of T-cell memory formation after mild COVID-19. TCRdb fed the 5' RACE reads into MiXCR, producing one record per CDR3 protein. Altogether approximately 89,000 distinct CDR3 sequences are present, around 27% being singletons, with the ten largest covering less than 55%. Sequencing was done on a sample of PBMCs or a T cell subset sorted from them (not recorded which). These receptors came from a man between 18 and 29 years old who had mild COVID-19 (a few samples of this study predate the infection). Cell type and time point are not known. Both conserved end residues are part of each CDR3. D genes are given only for firm matches. The size entry is marked missing in some rows and otherwise reads once, few, many or a size class.

clone size | D gene | J gene | V gene | CDR3 protein | CDR3 DNA
few | - | TRBJ2-7 | TRBV7-2 | CASSLNRRNEQYF | TGTGCCAGCAGCCTTAATCGGCGGAACGAGCAGTACTTC
few | - | TRBJ2-5 | TRBV7-6 | CASSSAFRETQYF | TGTGCCAGCAGCTCCGCGTTCAGGGAGACCCAGTACTTC
few | TRBD2 | TRBJ2-1 | TRBV27 | CASSYIAGGINEQFF | TGTGCCAGCAGCTATATCGCGGGGGGGATCAATGAGCAGTTCTTC
few | - | TRBJ2-1 | TRBV4-1 | CASSQAWYAGANNEQFF | TGCGCCAGCAGCCAGGCCTGGTATGCGGGGGCCAACAATGAGCAGTTCTTC
- | - | TRBJ2-1 | TRBV7-2 | CATPGPRRNEQFF | TGTGCCACCCCGGGCCCCCGACGCAATGAGCAGTTCTTC
- | - | TRBJ2-7 | TRBV6-2/TRBV6-3 | CASSYTGTPTSLYF | TGTGCCAGCAGTTACACCGGTACACCCACCTCCCTGTACTTC
- | TRBD2 | TRBJ2-3 | TRBV7-2 | CASSPRLAVTQDTQYF | TGTGCCAGCAGCCCTCGACTAGCGGTTACACAAGATACGCAGTATTTT
- | - | TRBJ2-7 | TRBV30 | CAWSVAYEQYF | TGTGCCTGGAGTGTAGCCTACGAGCAGTACTTC
- | TRBD1 | TRBJ2-5 | TRBV5-1 | CASSFRQGAWETQYF | TGCGCCAGCAGCTTCAGACAGGGGGCATGGGAGACCCAGTACTTC
few | - | TRBJ2-5 | TRBV7-9 | CASSLTLQETQYF | TGTGCCAGCAGCTTAACTTTACAAGAGACCCAGTACTTC
- | TRBD1 | TRBJ2-1 | TRBV29-1 | CSVFTGTGNEQFF | TGCAGCGTTTTTACCGGGACAGGGAATGAGCAGTTCTTC
few | - | TRBJ2-7 | TRBV28 | CASSPVTGKSSYEQYF | TGTGCCAGCAGTCCGGTCACAGGGAAGAGCTCCTACGAGCAGTACTTC
- | TRBD1 | TRBJ2-2 | TRBV20-1 | CSAIGQGRGGGELFF | TGCAGTGCTATTGGACAGGGAAGGGGTGGCGGGGAGCTGTTTTTT
few | TRBD2 | TRBJ2-3 | TRBV11-1 | CASSLTSGGETDTQYF | TGTGCCAGCAGCTTGACTAGCGGGGGCGAAACAGATACGCAGTATTTT
few | TRBD1 | TRBJ2-1 | TRBV6-4 | CASSDGPGTGGEKDEQFF | TGTGCCAGCAGTGACGGCCCCGGGACAGGGGGCGAAAAGGATGAGCAGTTCTTC
few | - | TRBJ2-1 | TRBV7-3 | CASSPSLSPSYNEQFF | TGTGCCAGCAGCCCCTCGCTTAGCCCGTCCTACAATGAGCAGTTCTTC
- | - | TRBJ2-1 | TRBV5-1 | CASSLDGGYYNEQFF | TGCGCCAGCAGCTTGGACGGGGGATACTACAATGAGCAGTTCTTC
- | - | TRBJ2-3 | TRBV5-1 | CASSPRQGYTDTQYF | TGCGCCAGCAGCCCTCGGCAGGGCTACACAGATACGCAGTATTTT
few | - | TRBJ1-1 | TRBV6-1 | CASRTLVGRFIEAFF | TGTGCCAGCAGAACCCTCGTGGGCAGGTTTATTGAAGCTTTCTTT
few | - | TRBJ2-5 | TRBV7-9 | CASSLVEGTWFQETQYF | TGTGCCAGCAGCTTAGTCGAGGGAACCTGGTTCCAAGAGACCCAGTACTTC
few | - | TRBJ1-1 | TRBV10-3 | CAISERLNTEAFF | TGTGCCATCAGTGAGCGACTGAACACTGAAGCTTTCTTT
- | - | TRBJ2-7 | TRBV6-5 | CASSYSGQGHYEQYF | TGTGCCAGCAGTTACAGCGGCCAGGGCCACTACGAGCAGTACTTC
- | TRBD1 | TRBJ2-7 | TRBV4-1 | CASSPITTGASYEQYF | TGCGCCAGCAGCCCAATTACCACAGGGGCTTCCTACGAGCAGTACTTC
few | - | TRBJ1-2 | TRBV5-5 | CASSITGLYGYTF | TGTGCCAGCAGCATCACAGGGCTCTATGGCTACACCTTC
- | - | TRBJ2-3 | TRBV4-3 | CASSQDWQGADTQYF | TGCGCCAGCAGCCAAGATTGGCAAGGCGCAGATACGCAGTATTTT
few | TRBD2 | TRBJ2-1 | TRBV7-9 | CASSRPSRGASFF | TGTGCCAGCAGCCGCCCCTCGCGGGGGGCGTCGTTCTTC
few | - | TRBJ1-1 | TRBV12-3/TRBV12-4 | CASSTGLPNTEAFF | TGTGCCAGCAGCACCGGGCTTCCGAACACTGAAGCTTTCTTT
- | TRBD1 | TRBJ2-1 | TRBV29-1 | CSVYDRGLFF | TGCAGCGTTTACGACAGGGGGCTGTTCTTC
- | TRBD2 | TRBJ2-5 | TRBV11-2 | CASSLGTSGVQETQYF | TGTGCCAGCAGCTTAGGAACTAGCGGGGTCCAAGAGACCCAGTACTTC
- | TRBD1 | TRBJ2-3 | TRBV19 | CASLLTGGSTDTQYF | TGTGCCAGTCTACTAACAGGGGGGAGCACAGATACGCAGTATTTT
- | - | TRBJ2-7 | TRBV7-6 | CASSLVGDYEQYF | TGTGCCAGCAGCTTAGTGGGGGACTACGAGCAGTACTTC
- | - | TRBJ2-1 | TRBV9 | CASSVEGDGNEQFF | TGTGCCAGCAGCGTAGAGGGGGACGGGAATGAGCAGTTCTTC
few | TRBD1 | TRBJ2-3 | TRBV28 | CASSLGTGAVDTQYF | TGTGCCAGCAGTTTGGGGACAGGGGCCGTAGATACGCAGTATTTT
- | - | TRBJ2-3 | TRBV24-1 | CATASEGTTQYF | TGTGCCACCGCATCCGAGGGGACTACGCAGTATTTT
- | - | TRBJ2-7 | TRBV2 | CASSGESSYEQYF | TGTGCCAGCAGTGGGGAGAGCTCCTACGAGCAGTACTTC
few | - | TRBJ2-3 | TRBV12-3/TRBV12-4 | CASSHQEGGMITQYF | TGTGCCAGCAGTCACCAAGAAGGGGGGATGATTACGCAGTATTTT
few | TRBD2 | TRBJ2-1 | TRBV4-3 | CASSQRAGGYNEQFF | TGCGCCAGCAGCCAACGAGCGGGGGGGTACAATGAGCAGTTCTTC
- | TRBD1 | TRBJ1-4 | TRBV9 | CASSVGTGYEKLFF | TGTGCCAGCAGCGTTGGGACAGGGTATGAAAAACTGTTTTTT
- | - | TRBJ2-7 | TRBV4-1 | CASSQGELAYEQYF | TGCGCCAGCAGCCAGGGGGAACTAGCCTACGAGCAGTACTTC
- | - | TRBJ2-2 | TRBV29-1 | CSVETATGELFF | TGCAGCGTCGAGACAGCAACCGGGGAGCTGTTTTTT
- | - | TRBJ2-1 | TRBV12-3/TRBV12-4 | CASSFEGASYNEQFF | TGTGCCAGCAGTTTCGAGGGCGCCTCCTACAATGAGCAGTTCTTC
many | - | TRBJ1-1 | TRBV20-1 | CSASLGDTEAFF | TGCAGTGCTAGTCTGGGGGATACTGAAGCTTTCTTT
- | - | TRBJ1-1 | TRBV4-1 | CASSQVRQGSDAFF | TGCGCCAGCAGCCAAGTGAGGCAGGGAAGCGACGCTTTCTTT
few | - | TRBJ1-3 | TRBV29-1 | CSVERGNTIYF | TGCAGCGTTGAAAGGGGGAACACCATATATTTT
few | TRBD1 | TRBJ1-2 | TRBV25-1 | CASSEGMVDRERLDGYTF | TGTGCCAGCAGTGAAGGGATGGTGGACAGGGAGAGACTAGATGGCTACACCTTC
- | - | TRBJ2-5 | TRBV7-9 | CASSFPGKKTQYF | TGTGCCAGCAGCTTCCCGGGGAAGAAGACCCAGTACTTC
- | TRBD1 | TRBJ2-1 | TRBV14 | CASSPTGIQVNEQFF | TGTGCCAGCAGCCCGACAGGGATCCAGGTCAATGAGCAGTTCTTC
- | - | TRBJ2-7 | TRBV4-1 | CASSQDVGVEQYF | TGCGCCAGCAGCCAAGATGTAGGAGTCGAGCAGTACTTC